This T cell receptor (beta chain) appears in the sequencing data of a study of cytomegalovirus exposure and HLA in healthy donors. 60 Vbeta and 13 Jbeta primers were used in PCR. Clones were read by immunoSEQ multiplex PCR, and TCRdb kept only the in-frame ones, dropping some. The sample contains over 80,000 clones, roughly four fifths of which appear only once. Only one count was recorded for this clone. This sequence was found in a man between 35 and 55 years old in good health and CMV-seronegative. Material: PBMCs.

The CDR3 DNA reads as TGTGCCACCAGCAGATCGAGGACAGGGGGCGAAAAACTGTTTTTT. Amino acid sequence: CATSRSRTGGEKLFF. V and J are TRBV15 and TRBJ1-4, with 11 bases identical to TRBD1. V shed 2 bases, J shed 8 bases, and the junction held 4 bases outside the gene matches. This CDR3 region has 15 residues. Germline CDR1 and CDR2: LNHNV and YYDKDF (reference sequence).